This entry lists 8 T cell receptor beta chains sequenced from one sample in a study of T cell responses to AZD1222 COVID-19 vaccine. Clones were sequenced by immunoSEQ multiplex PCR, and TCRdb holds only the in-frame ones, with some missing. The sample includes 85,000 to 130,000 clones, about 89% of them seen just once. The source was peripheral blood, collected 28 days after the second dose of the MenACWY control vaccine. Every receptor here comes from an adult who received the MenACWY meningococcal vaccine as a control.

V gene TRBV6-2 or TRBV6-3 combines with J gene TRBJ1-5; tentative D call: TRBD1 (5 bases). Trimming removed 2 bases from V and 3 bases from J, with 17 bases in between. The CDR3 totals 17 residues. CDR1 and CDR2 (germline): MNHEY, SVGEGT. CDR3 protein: CASSYVPGEGFNQPQHF. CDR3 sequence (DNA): TGTGCCAGCAGTTACGTCCCGGGGGAGGGATTCAATCAGCCCCAGCATTTT.

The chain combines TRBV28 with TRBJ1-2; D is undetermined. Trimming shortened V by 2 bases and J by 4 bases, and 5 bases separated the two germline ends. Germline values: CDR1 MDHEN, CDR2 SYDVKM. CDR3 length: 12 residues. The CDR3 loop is CASSLAGYGYTF. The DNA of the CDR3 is TGTGCCAGCAGTTTAGCAGGCTATGGCTACACCTTC.

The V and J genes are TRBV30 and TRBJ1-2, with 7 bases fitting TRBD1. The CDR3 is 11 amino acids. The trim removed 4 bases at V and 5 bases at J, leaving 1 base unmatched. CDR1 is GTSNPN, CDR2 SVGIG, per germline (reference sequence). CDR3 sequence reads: CAWTGGYGYTF. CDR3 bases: TGTGCCTGGACAGGGGGATATGGCTACACCTTC.

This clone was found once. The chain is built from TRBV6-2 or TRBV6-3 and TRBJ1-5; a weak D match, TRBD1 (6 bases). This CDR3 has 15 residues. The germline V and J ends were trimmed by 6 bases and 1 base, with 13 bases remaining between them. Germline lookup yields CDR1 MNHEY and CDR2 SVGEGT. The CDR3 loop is CASSRDIGSNQPQHF. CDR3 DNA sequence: TGTGCCAGCAGCCGGGACATTGGCAGCAATCAGCCCCAGCATTTT.

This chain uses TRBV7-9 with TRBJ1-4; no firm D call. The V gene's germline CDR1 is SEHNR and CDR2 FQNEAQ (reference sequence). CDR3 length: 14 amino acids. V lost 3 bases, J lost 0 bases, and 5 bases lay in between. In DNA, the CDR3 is TGTGCCAGCAGCTTTGGGGCAACTAATGAAAAACTGTTTTTT. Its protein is CASSFGATNEKLFF.

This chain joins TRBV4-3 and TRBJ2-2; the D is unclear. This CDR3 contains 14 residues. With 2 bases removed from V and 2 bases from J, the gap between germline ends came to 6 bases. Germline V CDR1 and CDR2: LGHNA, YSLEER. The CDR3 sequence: CASSQRVNTGELFF. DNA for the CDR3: TGCGCCAGCAGCCAAAGGGTTAACACCGGGGAGCTGTTTTTT.

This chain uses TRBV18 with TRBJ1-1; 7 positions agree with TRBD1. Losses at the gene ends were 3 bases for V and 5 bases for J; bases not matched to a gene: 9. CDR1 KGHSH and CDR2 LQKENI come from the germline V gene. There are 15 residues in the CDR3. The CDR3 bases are TGTGCCAGCTCACCCAGGACAGGAGAGTTGACTGAAGCTTTCTTT. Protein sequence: CASSPRTGELTEAFF. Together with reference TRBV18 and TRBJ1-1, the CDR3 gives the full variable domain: NAGVMQNPRHLVRRRGQEARLRCSPMKGHSHVYWYRQLPEEGLKFMVYLQKENIIDESGMPKERFSAEFPKEGPSILRIQQVVRGDSAAYFCASSPRTGELTEAFFGQGTRLTVV.

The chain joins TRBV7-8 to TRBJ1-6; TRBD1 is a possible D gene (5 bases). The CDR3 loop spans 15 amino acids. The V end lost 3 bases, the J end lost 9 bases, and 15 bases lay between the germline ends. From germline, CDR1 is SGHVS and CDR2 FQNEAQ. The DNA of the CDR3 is TGTGCCAGCAGCTTGCTTGGGCAGGGAGTTTCACCCCTCCACTTT. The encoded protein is CASSLLGQGVSPLHF.